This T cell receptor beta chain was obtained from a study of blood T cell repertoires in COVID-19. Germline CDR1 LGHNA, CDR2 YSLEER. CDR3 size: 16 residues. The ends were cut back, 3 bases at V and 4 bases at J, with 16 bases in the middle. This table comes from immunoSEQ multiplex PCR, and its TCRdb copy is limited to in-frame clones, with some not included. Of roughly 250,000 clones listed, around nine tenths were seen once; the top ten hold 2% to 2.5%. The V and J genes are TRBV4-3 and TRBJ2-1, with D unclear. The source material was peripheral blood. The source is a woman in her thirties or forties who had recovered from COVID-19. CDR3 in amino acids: CASSQGSSLPYNEQFF. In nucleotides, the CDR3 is TGCGCCAGCAGCCAGGGTAGCAGCCTCCCTTACAATGAGCAGTTCTTC.